A single sample gave rise to the 23 T cell receptor beta chains below, sequenced in a study of CD8+CD57+ T cells in acquired aplastic anemia. The use of genomic DNA as template underpinned the TCR beta VDJ and CDR3 profiling. Via MiXCR, TCRdb re-called the reads, giving one row per CDR3 protein. Among just over 450,000 distinct CDR3 sequences listed, under 40% were seen once. Those patients picked for sequencing had displayed CD8+CD57+ cell expansion on flow cytometry. Material: sorted CD4+, CD8+, or CD8+CD57+ T cells (not recorded which) from PBMCs. These receptors were obtained from a human donor with aplastic anemia.

The chain combines TRBV10-3 with TRBJ2-3; TRBD2 aligns across 8 bases. Per the germline V gene, CDR1 is ENHRY and CDR2 is SYGVKD. The CDR3 is 19 residues long. The V gene end was trimmed by 3 bases and the J gene end by 3 bases; junction bases not matched to a gene: 17. The CDR3 region has the DNA TGTGCCATCAGTGATATATTTTTTTATGCGGGGGGATCTACAGATACGCAGTATTTT. This translates into CAISDIFFYAGGSTDTQYF.

This clonotype was seen ten or more times. The chain links TRBV19 to TRBJ2-7, with D perhaps matching TRBD2 (6 bases). This CDR3 comprises 14 residues. Trimming stripped 3 bases from V and 3 bases from J, with 12 bases between. Germline assignment: CDR1 LNHDA and CDR2 SQIVND (reference sequence). The DNA of the CDR3 is TGTGCCAGTAGTATCTCCTGGGGGGTCTACGAGCAGTACTTC. Protein product: CASSISWGVYEQYF. Together with reference TRBV19 and TRBJ2-7, the CDR3 gives the full variable domain: DGGITQSPKYLFRKEGQNVTLSCEQNLNHDAMYWYRQDPGQGLRLIYYSQIVNDFQKGDIAEGYSVSREKKESFPLTVTSAQKNPTAFYLCASSISWGVYEQYFGPGTRLTVT.

This clonotype was observed a few times. The genes are TRBV14 and TRBJ2-7; the D is unclear. This CDR3 region has 15 residues. Trimming left V 3 bases short and J 3 bases short, with 15 bases between. Germline CDR1 and CDR2: SGHDN and FVKESK. CDR3 DNA sequence: TGTGCCAGCAGCCACTCGGGCAATACACGCTACGAGCAGTACTTC. Its translation: CASSHSGNTRYEQYF.

This clonotype has a count of ten or more. The chain links TRBV20-1 to TRBJ2-7, with D perhaps given as TRBD1 or TRBD2 (5 bases each). The CDR3 loop spans 14 amino acids. Trimming took off 5 bases at V and 5 bases at J, with 19 bases between the two ends. CDR1 is DFQATT and CDR2 is SNEGSKA in the germline V gene (reference sequence). Written as DNA, the CDR3 is TGCAGTGCTGGGGGAACTGGGGGAAGCGACGAGCAGTACTTC. It translates to CSAGGTGGSDEQYF.

This clonotype came up a few times. The chain recombines TRBV24-1 with TRBJ2-7, with 7 bases fitting TRBD2. The junction had 9 bases not matched to a gene; V was cut back by 9 bases and J by 5 bases. Germline V CDR1 and CDR2: KGHDR, SFDVKD. The CDR3 length is 13 residues. CDR3 in DNA: TGTGCCACCCTAGCGGCCGGTCGGGACGAGCAGTACTTC. It yields the protein CATLAAGRDEQYF.

This clonotype was observed many times. The chain uses TRBV2 and TRBJ2-3, with 11 bases aligning to TRBD2. V lost 11 bases and J lost 2; bases outside the gene matches: 6. Germline V lookup: CDR1 SNHLY, CDR2 FYNNEI. This CDR3 spans 14 amino acids. CDR3 amino acids: CAGRTSGPTDTQYF. CDR3 coding DNA: TGTGCCGGCCGGACTAGCGGGCCCACAGATACGCAGTATTTT.

This clonotype turned up a few times. The junction does not match germline at one end; this may be a read error. The V and J genes are TRBV24-1 and TRBJ1-2; TRBD1 matches at 10 bases. Germline loops: CDR1 KGHDR, CDR2 SFDVKD. CDR3 length equals 16 residues. The CDR3 spells CASSQTRQGAIFGYTF. CDR3 nucleotide sequence: TGTGCCAGCAGTCAAACGAGACAGGGGGCAATATTTGGCTACACCTTC.

Of note for this clonotype: One end of the junction is discordant with germline, which a read error may explain. CDR3 sequence (DNA): TGTGCCAGTAGCTTTGGAGGGACAGGGAGTGAAGCTTTCTTT. Its protein product is CASSFGGTGSEAFF. V usage is TRBV7-9 and J usage is TRBJ1-1; 9 bases are a match to TRBD1. This CDR3 has 14 residues. CDR1 is SEHNR and CDR2 is FQNEAQ in the germline V gene (reference sequence).

The chain joins TRBV27 to TRBJ2-3, with D possibly matching TRBD2 (5 bases). Germline V CDR1 and CDR2: MNHEY, SMNVEV (reference sequence). The CDR3 extends over 17 amino acids. The ends were cut back, 2 bases at V and 11 bases at J, with 26 bases in the middle. CDR3 amino acids: CASSLSGSGRAPQRQYF. In DNA, the CDR3 is TGTGCCAGCAGTTTAAGTGGGTCGGGAAGGGCACCCCAAAGGCAGTATTTT.

Only a few counts were recorded for this clonotype. The V call is TRBV20-1, the J call TRBJ2-7, with 10 bases that match TRBD2. The CDR3 contains 15 residues. Germline-derived CDR1 and CDR2 are DFQATT and SNEGSKA (reference sequence). Trimming removed 2 bases from V and 0 bases from J; junction bases left unmatched: 4. CDR3 coding DNA: TGCAGTGCTAGAAAGACTAGCGGGCTCTCCTACGAGCAGTACTTC. Translating it yields CSARKTSGLSYEQYF.

Notes on this clonotype: At one boundary the junction diverges from the germline segment, which might be a read error. The gene calls are TRBV5-1 and TRBJ1-6; 8 nucleotides align to TRBD1. Germline V gives CDR1 SGHRS, CDR2 YFSETQ. This CDR3 is 15 amino acids long. In DNA, the CDR3 is TGCGGCAGCAGCCAGACAGGGGCAGGGAGCTCACCCCTCCACTTT. Its translation is CGSSQTGAGSSPLHF.

This clonotype was detected ten times or more. The chain carries TRBV20-1 and TRBJ1-6; D is possibly TRBD1 (6 bases). The CDR3 runs 15 residues. Germline V gives CDR1 DFQATT, CDR2 SNEGSKA (reference sequence). Between the trimmed V and J ends, which lost 0 bases and 5 bases, there was a span of 11 bases. CDR3: CSAREHGTHNSPLHF. CDR3 nucleotides: TGCAGTGCTAGAGAGCACGGGACACATAATTCACCCCTCCACTTT.

At least ten counts were recorded for this clonotype. The genes are TRBV19 and TRBJ1-6, with 9 bases lining up with TRBD1. Germline V gene sequence: CDR1 LNHDA, CDR2 SQIVND (reference sequence). The CDR3 totals 17 residues. The V and J ends lost 5 bases and 8 bases, in that order; junction bases with no gene match: 13. The CDR3 region has the DNA TGTGCCAGTAGTCTGGACAGGGGACCTCCAGAGGATTCACCCCTCCACTTT. Protein product: CASSLDRGPPEDSPLHF.

In its sample, this clonotype was seen many times. This rearrangement joins TRBV15 to TRBJ1-6; D uncertain. CDR3 length equals 13 residues. The germline V and J ends were trimmed by 2 bases and 8 bases, with 7 bases remaining between them. The germline V gene encodes CDR1 LNHNV and CDR2 YYDKDF (reference sequence). The DNA of the CDR3 is TGTGCCACCAGCAGACGCAGAGATTCACCCCTCCACTTT. Amino acids: CATSRRRDSPLHF. Full variable domain (remainder filled in from reference TRBV15 and TRBJ1-6): DAMVIQNPRYQVTQFGKPVTLSCSQTLNHNVMYWYQQKSSQAPKLLFHYYDKDFNNEADTPDNFQSRRPNTSFCFLDIRSPGLGDTAMYLCATSRRRDSPLHFGNGTRLTVT.

This clonotype was observed many times. V is TRBV7-9 and J is TRBJ1-5; 7 nucleotides match TRBD1. The V and J ends lost 1 base and 5 bases, in that order; junction bases with no gene match: 5. Germline CDR1 and CDR2: SEHNR and FQNEAQ (reference sequence). The CDR3 loop spans 15 amino acids. The CDR3 loop is CASSLGDREYQPQHF. In DNA, the CDR3 is TGTGCCAGCAGCTTAGGCGACAGGGAATATCAGCCCCAGCATTTT.

Note on this clonotype: A junction end diverges from the germline sequence, so it may reflect a read error. The J gene is TRBJ2-1, the V gene TRBV25-1; a weak D match, TRBD1 (6 bases). Germline-derived CDR1 and CDR2 are MGHDK and SYGVNS. The CDR3 contains 15 residues. CDR3 amino acids: CASSLNDRPYNEQFF. The DNA for the CDR3 is TGCGCCAGCAGCCTTAACGACAGGCCCTACAATGAGCAGTTCTTC.

This clonotype was observed a handful of times. The gene calls are TRBV30 and TRBJ1-6; 7 bases match TRBD1. V lost 0 bases, J lost 6 bases, and 5 bases stayed unmatched. Looked up from germline, CDR1 is GTSNPN and CDR2 is SVGIG (reference sequence). The CDR3 is made up of 15 amino acids. CDR3 in amino acids: CAWSVKGQSNSPLHF. The CDR3 DNA is TGTGCCTGGAGTGTAAAGGGACAGAGTAATTCACCCCTCCACTTT. Based on the CDR3 plus reference TRBV30 and TRBJ1-6, the full variable domain is SQTIHQWPATLVQPVGSPLSLECTVEGTSNPNLYWYRQAAGRGLQLLFYSVGIGQISSEVPQNLSASRPQDRQFILSSKKLLLSDSGFYLCAWSVKGQSNSPLHFGNGTRLTVT.

This clonotype has ten or more counts. In DNA form, the CDR3 reads TGTGCCATCAGTGACCGGTCAGAGACCCAGTACTTC. Its translation: CAISDRSETQYF. This rearrangement joins TRBV10-3 to TRBJ2-5; D ambiguous. Per germline, CDR1 ENHRY and CDR2 SYGVKD. With 3 bases removed from V and 4 bases from J, the gap between germline ends came to 6 bases. The CDR3 extends over 12 amino acids.

The V and J genes are TRBV5-1 and TRBJ1-3; possible D gene TRBD1, 5 bases. Trimming removed 0 bases from V and 4 bases from J, with 14 bases in between. Germline CDR1 SGHRS, CDR2 YFSETQ. The CDR3 has 16 residues. The CDR3 is CASSLGAGRNGNTIYF. In nucleotides, the CDR3 is TGCGCCAGCAGCTTGGGAGCAGGGCGAAACGGAAACACCATATATTTT.

The genes are TRBV10-3 and TRBJ1-2; weak D call: TRBD1 (6 bases). The length of the CDR3 is 12 residues. V dropped 10 bases and J dropped 7 bases, with 16 bases sitting between them. Per the germline V gene, CDR1 is ENHRY and CDR2 is SYGVKD. Here the CDR3 reads CASVLGGGGYTF. In DNA, the CDR3 is TGTGCCAGCGTTCTAGGGGGGGGTGGCTACACCTTC.

This sequence joins TRBV10-3 and TRBJ2-3, with 7 bases identical to TRBD1. The CDR3 spans 14 residues. Per the germline V gene, CDR1 is ENHRY and CDR2 is SYGVKD. The J segment lost 5 bases and the V segment lost 5 bases, leaving 7 bases of the junction unmatched. In DNA, the CDR3 is TGTGCCATCAGTCAGGGGGACCAGGGAGATACGCAGTATTTT. Residues: CAISQGDQGDTQYF.

This rearrangement joins TRBV12-3 or TRBV12-4 to TRBJ2-7, with TRBD2 identical over 12 bases. The CDR3 runs 19 residues. V was clipped by 5 bases and J by 7 bases; unmatched bases: 21. The CDR3 loop reads CASSPLAGGPLRTLGEQYF. Written as DNA, the CDR3 is TGTGCCAGCAGTCCCCTAGCGGGAGGGCCACTGAGGACGTTGGGAGAGCAGTACTTC.

This sequence joins TRBV30 and TRBJ2-7, with TRBD1 as a possible D gene (6 bases). The CDR3 runs to 12 residues. Trimming took 6 bases from V and 2 from J, leaving 11 bases between them. Germline assignment: CDR1 GTSNPN and CDR2 SVGIG (reference sequence). The CDR3 protein is CACRTETYEQYF. In DNA form, the CDR3 reads TGTGCCTGCCGGACAGAAACCTACGAGCAGTACTTC.